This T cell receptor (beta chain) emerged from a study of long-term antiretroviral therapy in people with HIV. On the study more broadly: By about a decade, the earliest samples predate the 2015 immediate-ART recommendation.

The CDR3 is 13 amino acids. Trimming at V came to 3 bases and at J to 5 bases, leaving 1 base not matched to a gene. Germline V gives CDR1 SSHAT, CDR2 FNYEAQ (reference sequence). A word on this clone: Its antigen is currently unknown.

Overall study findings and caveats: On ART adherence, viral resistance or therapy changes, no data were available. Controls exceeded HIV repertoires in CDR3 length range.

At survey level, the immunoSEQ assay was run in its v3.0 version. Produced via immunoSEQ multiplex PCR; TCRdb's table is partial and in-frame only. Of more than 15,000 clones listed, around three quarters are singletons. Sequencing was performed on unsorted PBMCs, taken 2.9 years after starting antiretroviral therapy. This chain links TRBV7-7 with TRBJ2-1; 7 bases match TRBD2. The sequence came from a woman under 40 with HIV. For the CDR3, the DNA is TGTGCCAGCAGCTTCAGCGGGAACAATGAGCAGTTCTTC. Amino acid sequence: CASSFSGNNEQFF.